Below, 19 T cell receptor beta chains from the same sample are listed, as sequenced in a study of OX40 agonist ivuxolimab in advanced cancers. Clones were read by immunoSEQ multiplex PCR, and TCRdb kept only the in-frame ones, dropping some. The table shows approximately 94,000 clones, with 90% to 95% occurring only once. The source was CD4+ or CD8+ T cells sorted from blood, collected in a trial of the OX40 agonist ivuxolimab. The receptors derive from an adult with an advanced solid tumor such as melanoma, head and neck, liver or kidney cancer.

This chain joins TRBV7-2 and TRBJ2-5; 10 nucleotides align to TRBD2. Germline CDR1 SGHTA, CDR2 FQGNSA. Trimming at V came to 0 bases and at J to 5 bases, leaving 6 bases not matched to a gene. This CDR3 contains 16 residues. CDR3 coding DNA: TGTGCCAGCAGCTTAGCATCCGGACTAGCGGAGGAGACCCAGTACTTC. Translated: CASSLASGLAEETQYF.

V usage is TRBV5-1 and J usage is TRBJ2-3; TRBD2 agrees at 7 bases. Germline assignment: CDR1 SGHRS and CDR2 YFSETQ. The CDR3 has 16 residues. Germline trimming cut 1 base from V and 2 bases from J; bases unmatched to any gene: 7. CDR3 nucleotides: TGCGCCAGCAGCTTGCGGCTAGCGGAGATCACAGATACGCAGTATTTT. Protein product: CASSLRLAEITDTQYF.

This clone was seen just once. The chain employs TRBV6-5 and TRBJ2-6; D gene uncertain. CDR1 and CDR2 (germline): MNHEY, SVGAGI. V lost 0 bases and J 4 bases, leaving 10 bases between the germline ends. This CDR3 comprises 16 residues. The CDR3 region has the DNA TGTGCCAGCAGTTACTCGGCAATGACCGGGGCCAACGTCCTGACTTTC. This codes for CASSYSAMTGANVLTF.

The chain is built from TRBV5-4 and TRBJ1-3; D is ambiguous. The CDR3 totals 15 residues. Germline V lookup: CDR1 SGHNT, CDR2 YYREEE (reference sequence). V lost 5 bases to trimming and J lost 0 bases, with 12 bases between them. The CDR3 sequence: CASRGDPTSGNTIYF. Here the CDR3 DNA reads TGTGCCAGCAGGGGCGACCCTACCTCTGGAAACACCATATATTTT. The full variable domain, its missing parts supplied by reference TRBV5-4 and TRBJ1-3, is ETGVTQSPTHLIKTRGQQVTLRCSSQSGHNTVSWYQQALGQGPQFIFQYYREEENGRGNFPPRFSGLQFPNYSSELNVNALELDDSALYLCASRGDPTSGNTIYFGEGSWLTVV.

This clone showed up just a few times. The chain uses TRBV30 and TRBJ2-7; no reliable D call. This CDR3 has 13 amino acids. Germline CDR1 and CDR2: GTSNPN and SVGIG (reference sequence). V lost 2 bases and J 3 bases, leaving 11 bases between the germline ends. CDR3 sequence (DNA): TGTGCCTGGAGTCTTTCCTTGTACTACGAGCAGTACTTC. It codes for CAWSLSLYYEQYF.

The chain combines TRBV19 with TRBJ2-1; TRBD2 might be the D (6 bases). Germline V CDR1 and CDR2: LNHDA, SQIVND (reference sequence). The CDR3 runs 15 residues. Trimming removed 0 bases at V and 4 bases at J, with 10 bases between. CDR3 region: CASSIEQTRYNEQFF. Written as DNA, the CDR3 is TGTGCCAGTAGTATAGAACAGACTAGGTACAATGAGCAGTTCTTC.

J is TRBJ2-1 and V is TRBV19; the match to TRBD2 covers 14 bases. Looked up from germline, CDR1 is LNHDA and CDR2 is SQIVND (reference sequence). Trimming removed 1 base from V and 1 base from J; junction bases left unmatched: 3. This CDR3 is built from 18 residues. CDR3 coding DNA: TGTGCCAGTAGTATAGTAGGACTAGCGGGAGGTTCCTACAATGAGCAGTTCTTC. Protein: CASSIVGLAGGSYNEQFF. The whole variable domain, remainder taken from reference TRBV19 and TRBJ2-1, is DGGITQSPKYLFRKEGQNVTLSCEQNLNHDAMYWYRQDPGQGLRLIYYSQIVNDFQKGDIAEGYSVSREKKESFPLTVTSAQKNPTAFYLCASSIVGLAGGSYNEQFFGPGTRLTVL.

This chain joins TRBV27 and TRBJ2-1; D is perhaps TRBD1 (5 bases). CDR3 length equals 14 residues. CDR1 MNHEY and CDR2 SMNVEV come from the germline V gene (reference sequence). Trimming stripped 0 bases from V and 5 bases from J, with 8 bases between. CDR3 nucleotide sequence: TGTGCCAGCAGTTTATCAGGGGCCAACAATGAGCAGTTCTTC. This sequence encodes CASSLSGANNEQFF.

The chain recombines TRBV30 with TRBJ2-1; D is ambiguous. Trimming pared 5 bases from V and 6 bases from J, leaving 8 bases between. Germline loops: CDR1 GTSNPN, CDR2 SVGIG (reference sequence). The CDR3 has 11 residues. CDR3 loop: CAWATINEQFF. The CDR3 region has the DNA TGTGCCTGGGCTACTATCAATGAGCAGTTCTTC.

The genes are TRBV4-3 and TRBJ1-5; no firm D call. CDR1 and CDR2 from the germline V gene are LGHNA and YSLEER. The CDR3 is 18 residues long. Trimming cost V 4 bases and J 2 bases, with 21 bases left between them. CDR3 in amino acids: CASSRPPEGLSGNQPQHF. In DNA, the CDR3 is TGCGCCAGCAGCCGCCCCCCGGAGGGTTTAAGTGGCAATCAGCCCCAGCATTTT.

For the CDR3, the DNA is TGTGCCAGCAGTTACTCGAGCGCGGACAATCAGCCCCAGCATTTT. Residues: CASSYSSADNQPQHF. J is TRBJ1-5 and V is TRBV6-5; D remains ambiguous. CDR3 size: 15 residues. Trimming shortened V by 0 bases and J by 3 bases, and 9 bases separated the two germline ends. From germline, CDR1 is MNHEY and CDR2 SVGAGI.

This clone showed up just a few times. The V call is TRBV30, the J call TRBJ1-4, with D possibly TRBD1 on 6 matching bases. This CDR3 has 13 residues. The germline V gene has CDR1 GTSNPN and CDR2 SVGIG (reference sequence). The V and J ends lost 4 bases and 8 bases respectively, with 14 bases between them. The CDR3 nucleotides are TGTGCCTGGAAAACAGGGTTGGGGGAAAAACTGTTTTTT. The encoded protein is CAWKTGLGEKLFF.

The sample holds one count of this clone. The chain is built from TRBV29-1 and TRBJ1-4; D possibly corresponds to TRBD1 (6 bases). This CDR3 contains 11 residues. V was cut by 5 bases and J by 5 bases, with 6 bases left in between. The germline V gene has CDR1 SQVTM and CDR2 ANQGSEA. The CDR3 sequence: CSVQGNEKLFF. The CDR3 region has the DNA TGCAGCGTTCAGGGGAATGAAAAACTGTTTTTT.

The chain employs TRBV6-6 and TRBJ1-5; 10 nucleotides match TRBD1. The V gene's germline CDR1 is MNHNY and CDR2 SVGAGI (reference sequence). The V and J ends lost 6 bases and 4 bases, in that order; junction bases with no gene match: 6. This CDR3 has 15 residues. For the CDR3, the DNA is TGTGCCAGCAGGTTGACAGGGGGCGGTAATCAGCCCCAGCATTTT. This translates into CASRLTGGGNQPQHF.

The chain employs TRBV7-2 and TRBJ2-5; TRBD1 aligns across 8 bases. CDR1 is SGHTA and CDR2 is FQGNSA in the germline V gene. Unmatched junction bases numbered 8, after V lost 1 base and J lost 1 base. The CDR3 has 17 residues. The CDR3 loop reads CASSLVARGLIQETQYF. In DNA, the CDR3 is TGTGCCAGCAGCTTAGTGGCCAGGGGGCTAATCCAAGAGACCCAGTACTTC.

The chain recombines TRBV27 with TRBJ2-3, with D possibly matching TRBD2 (7 bases). The CDR3 runs 18 residues. Germline values: CDR1 MNHEY, CDR2 SMNVEV (reference sequence). V was clipped by 5 bases and J by 1 base, with 22 bases between them. The CDR3 protein is CASSRQMGGPWGTDTQYF. In DNA form, the CDR3 reads TGTGCCAGCAGTCGCCAGATGGGGGGGCCATGGGGCACAGATACGCAGTATTTT.

This chain uses TRBV18 with TRBJ1-1; 11 bases fit TRBD1. This CDR3 has 17 amino acids. Germline lookup yields CDR1 KGHSH and CDR2 LQKENI. With V trimmed by 3 bases and J by 0 bases, 6 bases remained unmatched. The CDR3 reads CASSPDRDRGVNTEAFF. The CDR3 DNA reads as TGTGCCAGCTCACCGGACCGGGACAGGGGGGTGAACACTGAAGCTTTCTTT.

This chain links TRBV6-1 with TRBJ1-1; D not resolved. The CDR3 has 13 amino acids. V lost 0 bases, J lost 6 bases, and 8 bases lay in between. Germline V gene data show CDR1 as MNHNS and CDR2 as SASEGT. The CDR3 region has the DNA TGTGCCAGCAGTGAAGCACGGATTTCTGAAGCTTTCTTT. This translates into CASSEARISEAFF.

The chain couples TRBV4-2 to TRBJ2-7; no clear D gene. Germline V gene sequence: CDR1 LGHNA, CDR2 YNFKEQ. V was shortened by 0 bases and J by 2 bases, with 11 bases between the two germline ends. The CDR3 sequence is 15 residues long. The CDR3 protein is CASSQDSQSPYEQYF. CDR3 in DNA: TGTGCCAGCAGCCAAGATAGTCAGAGTCCCTACGAGCAGTACTTC.